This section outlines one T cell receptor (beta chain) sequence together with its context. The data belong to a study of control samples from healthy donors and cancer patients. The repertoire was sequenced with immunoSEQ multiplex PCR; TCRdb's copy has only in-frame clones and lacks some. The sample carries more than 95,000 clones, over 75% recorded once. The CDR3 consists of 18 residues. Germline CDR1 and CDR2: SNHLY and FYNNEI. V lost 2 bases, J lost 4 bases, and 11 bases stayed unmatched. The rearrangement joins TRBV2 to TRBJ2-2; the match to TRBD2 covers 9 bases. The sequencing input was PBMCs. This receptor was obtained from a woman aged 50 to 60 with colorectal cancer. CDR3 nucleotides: TGTGCCAGCAGTGAAAGGTTCTCGGGGACTAGCTCCACCGGGGAGCTGTTTTTT. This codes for CASSERFSGTSSTGELFF. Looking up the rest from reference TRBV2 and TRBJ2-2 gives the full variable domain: EPEVTQTPSHQVTQMGQEVILRCVPISNHLYFYWYRQILGQKVEFLVSFYNNEISEKSEIFDDQFSVERPDGSNFTLKIRSTKLEDSAMYFCASSERFSGTSSTGELFFGEGSRLTVL.